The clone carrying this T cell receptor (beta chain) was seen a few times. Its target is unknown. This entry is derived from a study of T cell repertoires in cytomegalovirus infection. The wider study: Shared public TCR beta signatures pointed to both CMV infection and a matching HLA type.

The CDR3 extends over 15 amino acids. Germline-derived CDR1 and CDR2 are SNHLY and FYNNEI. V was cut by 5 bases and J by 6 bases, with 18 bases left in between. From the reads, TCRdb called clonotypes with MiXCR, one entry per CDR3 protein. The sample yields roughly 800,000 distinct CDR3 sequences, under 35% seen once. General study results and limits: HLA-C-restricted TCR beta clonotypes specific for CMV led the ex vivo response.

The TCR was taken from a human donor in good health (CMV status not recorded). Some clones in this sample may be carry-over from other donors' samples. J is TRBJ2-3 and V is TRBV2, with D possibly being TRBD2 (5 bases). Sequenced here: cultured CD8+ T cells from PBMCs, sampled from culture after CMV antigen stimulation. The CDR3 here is CASSSQRLGEDTQYF. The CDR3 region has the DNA TGTGCCAGCAGTTCCCAGCGGTTAGGCGAGGATACGCAGTATTTT.